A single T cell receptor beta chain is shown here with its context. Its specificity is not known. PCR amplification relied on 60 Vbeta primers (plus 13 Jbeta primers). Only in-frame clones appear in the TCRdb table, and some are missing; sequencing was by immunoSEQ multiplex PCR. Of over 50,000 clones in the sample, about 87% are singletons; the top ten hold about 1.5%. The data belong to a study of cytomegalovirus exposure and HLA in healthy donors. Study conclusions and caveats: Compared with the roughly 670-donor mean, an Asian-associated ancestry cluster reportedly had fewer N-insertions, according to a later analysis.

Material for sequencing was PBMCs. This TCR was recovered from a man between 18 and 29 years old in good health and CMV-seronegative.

This CDR3 is CSGGTGISGNTIYF. The CDR3 nucleotides are TGCAGCGGAGGGACAGGGATCTCTGGAAACACCATATATTTT. The chain couples TRBV29-1 to TRBJ1-3; 9 bases are shared with TRBD1. The CDR3 consists of 14 residues. Trimming cost V 7 bases and J 0 bases; bases outside gene matches: 4. CDR1 and CDR2 (germline): SQVTM, ANQGSEA.